Below, 26 T cell receptor beta chains from the same sample are listed, as sequenced in a study of blood T cell repertoires in COVID-19. The repertoire was sequenced with immunoSEQ multiplex PCR; TCRdb's copy has only in-frame clones and lacks some. The sample includes 200,000 to 250,000 clones, about 83% of them seen just once. Sequencing was carried out using peripheral blood. Receptors were obtained from a woman aged 45 to 65 with acute or convalescent COVID-19.

V is TRBV28 and J is TRBJ2-3, with D perhaps matching TRBD2 (5 bases). Germline lookup yields CDR1 MDHEN and CDR2 SYDVKM. This CDR3 has 13 residues. The germline V and J ends were trimmed by 7 bases and 5 bases, with 13 bases remaining between them. The DNA of the CDR3 is TGTGCCAGCACCTCCGGAGGAAGAGATACGCAGTATTTT. Amino acids: CASTSGGRDTQYF.

The V and J genes are TRBV30 and TRBJ2-7; 9 nucleotides line up with TRBD1. With 5 bases clipped from V and 3 bases from J, the junction kept 8 bases outside the gene matches. The CDR3 runs 14 residues. Germline V CDR1 and CDR2: GTSNPN, SVGIG (reference sequence). In nucleotides, the CDR3 is TGTGCCTGGGAGGACGGGACAGGGCGCTACGAGCAGTACTTC. Translated, it gives CAWEDGTGRYEQYF.

The rearrangement links TRBV7-9 to TRBJ1-2, with D tentatively TRBD1 (5 bases). V dropped 1 base and J dropped 8 bases, with 11 bases sitting between them. CDR1 SEHNR and CDR2 FQNEAQ come from the germline V gene (reference sequence). CDR3 size: 13 residues. The CDR3 reads CASSLGQGFGYTF. CDR3 nucleotides: TGTGCCAGCAGCTTAGGTCAGGGTTTCGGCTACACCTTC. Together with reference TRBV7-9 and TRBJ1-2, the CDR3 gives the full variable domain: DTGVSQNPRHKITKRGQNVTFRCDPISEHNRLYWYRQTLGQGPEFLTYFQNEAQLEKSRLLSDRFSAERPKGSFSTLEIQRTEQGDSAMYLCASSLGQGFGYTFGSGTRLTVV.

This clone was seen once. This sequence joins TRBV11-2 and TRBJ2-3; 10 bases fit TRBD2. Germline V lookup: CDR1 SGHAT, CDR2 FQNNGV. The V gene end was trimmed by 0 bases and the J gene end by 3 bases; junction bases not matched to a gene: 3. The CDR3 is 16 amino acids. As DNA, the CDR3 is TGTGCCAGCAGCTTAGAAAGCGGGGGGGTGACAGATACGCAGTATTTT. Translating gives CASSLESGGVTDTQYF.

In the case of this clone: The junction differs from germline at one of its ends, possibly a read error. In the same sample, other DNA sequences code for this CDR3. The chain has TRBV4-2 and TRBJ2-3, with TRBD2 identical over 9 bases. Germline values: CDR1 LGHNA, CDR2 YNFKEQ. This CDR3 has 16 residues. This chain's CDR3 is CASSLSERGAPDTQYF. The CDR3 nucleotides read TGTGCCAGCAGCCTCTCGGAGCGGGGGGCCCCAGATACACAGTATTTT.

The CDR3 DNA is TGCGCCAGCAGCTTGACTATACCGACTAGCGGGACCGGGGAGCTGTTTTTT. Residues: CASSLTIPTSGTGELFF. This chain links TRBV5-1 with TRBJ2-2; 10 nucleotides match TRBD2. The CDR3 totals 17 residues. Germline V gene sequence: CDR1 SGHRS, CDR2 YFSETQ. V was clipped by 1 base and J by 5 bases; unmatched bases: 8.

V gene TRBV19 combines with J gene TRBJ2-7; TRBD1 matches 7 bases. CDR3 length: 15 residues. V lost 6 bases to trimming and J lost 3 bases; unmatched junction nucleotides: 11. The germline CDR1 and CDR2 sequences are LNHDA and SQIVND (reference sequence). Here the CDR3 DNA reads TGTGCCAGTAGCTCAATCCGGGACAGTCGCTACGAGCAGTACTTC. Translation: CASSSIRDSRYEQYF.

This clone was detected only once. The identical CDR3 is also encoded by other nucleotide sequences in the sample. The chain carries TRBV28 and TRBJ2-2; tentative D call: TRBD2 (5 bases). The CDR3 length is 14 residues. V was trimmed by 8 bases and J by 4 bases, leaving 14 bases between them. Germline assignment: CDR1 MDHEN and CDR2 SYDVKM. The CDR3 reads CASRGGSGTGELFF. The CDR3 coding sequence is TGTGCCAGCCGCGGCGGGTCGGGCACCGGGGAGCTGTTTTTT.

This sequence joins TRBV6-2 or TRBV6-3 and TRBJ1-2; D not certain. V was shortened by 4 bases and J by 4 bases, with 4 bases between the two germline ends. CDR1 is MNHEY, CDR2 SVGEGT, per germline. The CDR3 length is 11 residues. The CDR3 protein is CASSSGYGYTF. CDR3 sequence (DNA): TGTGCCAGCAGTTCCGGCTATGGCTACACCTTC.

This rearrangement joins TRBV30 to TRBJ1-2, with D unclear. Germline CDR1 reads GTSNPN; CDR2 reads SVGIG (reference sequence). With 3 bases removed from V and 5 bases from J, the gap between germline ends came to 19 bases. The CDR3 extends over 15 amino acids. The CDR3 sequence is CAWSFVGIKNYGYTF. DNA of the CDR3: TGTGCCTGGAGCTTCGTCGGGATAAAAAATTATGGCTACACCTTC.

V usage is TRBV2 and J usage is TRBJ1-1; no clear D. The V end was cut by 4 bases, the J end by 2 bases, with 11 bases between. Germline loops: CDR1 SNHLY, CDR2 FYNNEI. The CDR3 runs 14 residues. The CDR3 DNA is TGTGCCAGCAGTGTCGGAGCGGACAACACTGAAGCTTTCTTT. This translates into CASSVGADNTEAFF.

The chain has TRBV18 and TRBJ2-2; no definite D call. This CDR3 has 15 residues. Per germline, CDR1 KGHSH and CDR2 LQKENI. Deletions cut 5 bases from V and 4 bases from J, with 14 bases between. CDR3 amino acids: CASSDTPGGTGELFF. CDR3 bases: TGTGCCAGCTCAGATACACCCGGCGGCACCGGGGAGCTGTTTTTT.

Turning to this clone: This sample also contains other DNA sequences that code for the same CDR3. The V gene is TRBV7-8, the J gene TRBJ1-5, with D perhaps TRBD1 (6 bases). The CDR3 covers 14 residues. V was shortened by 6 bases and J by 6 bases, with 15 bases between the two germline ends. CDR1 SGHVS and CDR2 FQNEAQ come from the germline V gene. In nucleotides, the CDR3 is TGTGCCAGCAGTTCGAACAGGGCAGGTCAGCCCCAGCATTTT. Its translation: CASSSNRAGQPQHF.

The chain has TRBV6-2 or TRBV6-3 and TRBJ2-1; 10 nucleotides match TRBD2. Germline CDR1 is MNHEY and CDR2 is SVGEGT. This CDR3 comprises 15 residues. The J segment lost 5 bases and the V segment lost 3 bases, leaving 4 bases of the junction unmatched. CDR3 protein: CASSYQLAGNNEQFF. CDR3 bases: TGTGCCAGCAGTTATCAACTAGCGGGGAACAATGAGCAGTTCTTC.

Concerning this clone: The sample contains more than one DNA sequence encoding this CDR3. V and J are TRBV12-3 or TRBV12-4 and TRBJ2-1; 9 bases align to TRBD2. The CDR3 totals 13 residues. J was trimmed by 7 bases and V by 6 bases; bases with no gene match: 4. This CDR3 is CASRVAGGNEQFF. In nucleotides, the CDR3 is TGTGCCAGCAGGGTGGCGGGGGGGAATGAGCAGTTCTTC.

The V gene is TRBV19, the J gene TRBJ2-7, with TRBD2 matching over 7 bases. Losses at the gene ends were 1 base for V and 4 bases for J; bases not matched to a gene: 10. CDR3 length: 16 residues. Germline V gives CDR1 LNHDA, CDR2 SQIVND (reference sequence). The CDR3 sequence: CASSIAPVGEGYEQYF. The CDR3, as DNA: TGTGCCAGTAGTATAGCACCGGTGGGGGAGGGATACGAGCAGTACTTC. Drawing the rest from reference TRBV19 and TRBJ2-7, the complete variable domain is DGGITQSPKYLFRKEGQNVTLSCEQNLNHDAMYWYRQDPGQGLRLIYYSQIVNDFQKGDIAEGYSVSREKKESFPLTVTSAQKNPTAFYLCASSIAPVGEGYEQYFGPGTRLTVT.

The V gene is TRBV2, the J gene TRBJ1-1; a possible D gene is TRBD1 (6 bases). The germline V and J ends were trimmed by 7 bases and 5 bases, with 14 bases remaining between them. The CDR3 covers 13 residues. Germline-derived CDR1 and CDR2 are SNHLY and FYNNEI. DNA of the CDR3: TGTGCCAGCAATAACAGGGTAATGACTGAAGCTTTCTTT. Amino acid sequence: CASNNRVMTEAFF.

The CDR3 region has the DNA TGTGCCAGCAGCCCCCCGGACAGGGGTTACGAGCAGTACTTC. Protein: CASSPPDRGYEQYF. The chain employs TRBV3-1 (or the pseudogene TRBV3-2) and TRBJ2-7, with TRBD1 matching 9 bases. This CDR3 region has 14 residues. Germline CDR1 and CDR2: LGHDT and YNNKEL (reference sequence). The J segment lost 4 bases and the V segment lost 4 bases, leaving 5 bases of the junction unmatched.

The genes are TRBV2 and TRBJ2-2; D perhaps matches TRBD1 (5 bases). The CDR3 extends over 13 amino acids. The V end was cut by 6 bases, the J end by 8 bases, with 13 bases between. Germline V gene lookup returns CDR1 SNHLY and CDR2 FYNNEI. The CDR3: CASRGGRAGELFF. For the CDR3, the DNA is TGTGCCAGCAGGGGCGGCAGGGCTGGGGAGCTGTTTTTT.

The chain is built from TRBV3-1 (or the pseudogene TRBV3-2) and TRBJ1-5; no firm D call. The germline CDR1 and CDR2 sequences are LGHDT and YNNKEL (reference sequence). Trimming pared 6 bases from V and 7 bases from J, leaving 19 bases between. This CDR3 spans 15 amino acids. The CDR3 region has the DNA TGTGCCAGCAGAGCAGACGGGTTTTGTTGGCAGCCCCAGCATTTT. Protein: CASRADGFCWQPQHF.

This clone has just one count. The chain uses TRBV14 and TRBJ2-5; TRBD2 might be the D (5 bases). The CDR3 consists of 14 residues. The V end lost 4 bases, the J end lost 2 bases, and 11 bases lay between the germline ends. Germline V lookup: CDR1 SGHDN, CDR2 FVKESK. The CDR3 sequence is CASSPRTGQETQYF. CDR3 DNA sequence: TGTGCCAGCAGCCCTCGGACGGGACAAGAGACCCAGTACTTC.

The V and J genes are TRBV29-1 and TRBJ2-2, with D possibly TRBD1 on 5 matching bases. The CDR3 totals 13 residues. The germline V and J ends were trimmed by 5 bases and 3 bases, with 10 bases remaining between them. The germline V gene has CDR1 SQVTM and CDR2 ANQGSEA. Here the CDR3 reads CSVLRQHTGELFF. The CDR3 DNA is TGCAGCGTTTTAAGACAGCACACCGGGGAGCTGTTTTTT.

The chain uses TRBV6-5 and TRBJ1-2; possibly TRBD1 for D (5 bases). The V end lost 5 bases, the J end lost 2 bases, and 12 bases lay between the germline ends. This CDR3 is built from 14 residues. The germline CDR1 and CDR2 sequences are MNHEY and SVGAGI. CDR3 protein: CASSLRKGNYGYTF. As DNA, the CDR3 is TGTGCCAGCAGTCTTCGTAAGGGGAACTATGGCTACACCTTC.

Concerning this clone itself: Other DNA sequences of this sample code for an identical CDR3. The chain carries TRBV6-5 and TRBJ1-1, with D possibly being TRBD1 (5 bases). Germline CDR1 and CDR2: MNHEY and SVGAGI. The length of the CDR3 is 13 residues. Trimming removed 3 bases at V and 1 base at J, with 6 bases between. CDR3 in amino acids: CASSYRGNTEAFF. DNA for the CDR3: TGTGCCAGCAGTTATAGGGGGAACACTGAAGCTTTCTTT.

The rearrangement uses TRBV5-4 and TRBJ2-2, with unresolved D. V was pared by 2 bases and J by 2 bases, with 4 bases between. From germline, CDR1 is SGHNT and CDR2 YYREEE (reference sequence). The CDR3 is made up of 13 amino acids. The CDR3, as DNA: TGTGCCAGCAGCTTAGCCAACACCGGGGAGCTGTTTTTT. It yields the protein CASSLANTGELFF.

The chain has TRBV5-8 and TRBJ1-6; TRBD1 matches at 10 bases. CDR3 length: 17 residues. V shed 0 bases and J 7 bases; nucleotides not matched to a gene: 7. Germline CDR1 reads SGHTS; CDR2 reads YDEGEE. DNA for the CDR3: TGTGCCAGCAGCTTGGCATTAGGGACAGGGGAAAATTCACCCCTCCACTTT. Its protein is CASSLALGTGENSPLHF.